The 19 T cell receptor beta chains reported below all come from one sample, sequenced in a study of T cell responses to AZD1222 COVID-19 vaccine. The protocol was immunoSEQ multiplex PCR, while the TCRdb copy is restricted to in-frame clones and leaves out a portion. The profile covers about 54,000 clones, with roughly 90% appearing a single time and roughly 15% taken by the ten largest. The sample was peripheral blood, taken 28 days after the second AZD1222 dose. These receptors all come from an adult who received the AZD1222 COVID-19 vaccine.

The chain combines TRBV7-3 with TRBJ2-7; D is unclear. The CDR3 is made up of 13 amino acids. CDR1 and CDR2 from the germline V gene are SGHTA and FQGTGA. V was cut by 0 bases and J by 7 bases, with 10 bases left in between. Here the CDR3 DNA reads TGTGCCAGCAGCTTAACGGACGTTGGGGAGCAGTACTTC. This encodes CASSLTDVGEQYF.

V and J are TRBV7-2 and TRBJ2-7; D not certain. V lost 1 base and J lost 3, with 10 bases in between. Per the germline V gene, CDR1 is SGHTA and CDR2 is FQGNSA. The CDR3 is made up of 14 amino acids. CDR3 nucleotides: TGTGCCAGCAGCTTAGGCGCAGAAGTCTACGAGCAGTACTTC. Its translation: CASSLGAEVYEQYF.

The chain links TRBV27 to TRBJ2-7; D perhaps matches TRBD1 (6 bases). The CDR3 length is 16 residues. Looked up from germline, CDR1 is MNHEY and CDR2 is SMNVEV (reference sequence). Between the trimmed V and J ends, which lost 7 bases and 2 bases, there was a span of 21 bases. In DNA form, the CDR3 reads TGTGCCAGCACCCTCCGGACAGACCCGGTACCCTACGAGCAGTACTTC. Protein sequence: CASTLRTDPVPYEQYF.

CDR3 DNA sequence: TGTGCCAGCTCACCATCCCGGACGGGGCACCAAGAGACCCAGTACTTC. Its protein product is CASSPSRTGHQETQYF. This chain connects TRBV18 to TRBJ2-5; the D gene could be TRBD1 or TRBD2 (5 bases each). The CDR3 is 16 residues long. Trimming left V 2 bases short and J 0 bases short, with 13 bases between. Per germline, CDR1 KGHSH and CDR2 LQKENI.

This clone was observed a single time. The DNA for the CDR3 is TGTGCCACCAGTATGGGGAGGTCCTACAATGAGCAGTTCTTC. This translates into CATSMGRSYNEQFF. The gene calls are TRBV24-1 and TRBJ2-1; tentatively, D is TRBD2 (6 bases). The V and J ends lost 6 bases and 1 base respectively, with 9 bases between them. Per germline, CDR1 KGHDR and CDR2 SFDVKD. The CDR3 is 14 amino acids.

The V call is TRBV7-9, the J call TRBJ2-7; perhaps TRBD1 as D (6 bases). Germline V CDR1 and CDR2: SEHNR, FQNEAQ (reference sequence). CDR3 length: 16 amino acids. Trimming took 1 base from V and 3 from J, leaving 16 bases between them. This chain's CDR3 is CASSLGEIRTDYEQYF. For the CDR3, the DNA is TGTGCCAGCAGCTTAGGTGAAATCAGGACAGACTACGAGCAGTACTTC. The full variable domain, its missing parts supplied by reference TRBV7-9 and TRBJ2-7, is DTGVSQNPRHKITKRGQNVTFRCDPISEHNRLYWYRQTLGQGPEFLTYFQNEAQLEKSRLLSDRFSAERPKGSFSTLEIQRTEQGDSAMYLCASSLGEIRTDYEQYFGPGTRLTVT.

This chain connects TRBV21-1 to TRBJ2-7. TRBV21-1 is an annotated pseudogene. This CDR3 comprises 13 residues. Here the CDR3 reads CASSKGGPYEQYF. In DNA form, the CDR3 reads TGTGCCAGCAGCAAGGGCGGCCCCTACGAGCAGTACTTC.

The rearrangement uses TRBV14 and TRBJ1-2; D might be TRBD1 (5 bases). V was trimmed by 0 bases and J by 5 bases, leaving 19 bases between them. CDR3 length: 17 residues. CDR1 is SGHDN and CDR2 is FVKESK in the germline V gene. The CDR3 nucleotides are TGTGCCAGCAGCCAAGACGGCTGGGACCTGGGGGGGTATGGCTACACCTTC. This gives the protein CASSQDGWDLGGYGYTF.

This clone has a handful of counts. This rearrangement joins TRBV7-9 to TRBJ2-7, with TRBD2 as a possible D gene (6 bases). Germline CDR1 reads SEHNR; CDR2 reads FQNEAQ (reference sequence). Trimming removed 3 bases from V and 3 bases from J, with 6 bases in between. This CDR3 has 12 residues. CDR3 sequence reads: CASSFSGYEQYF. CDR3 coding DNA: TGTGCCAGCAGCTTTAGCGGCTACGAGCAGTACTTC.

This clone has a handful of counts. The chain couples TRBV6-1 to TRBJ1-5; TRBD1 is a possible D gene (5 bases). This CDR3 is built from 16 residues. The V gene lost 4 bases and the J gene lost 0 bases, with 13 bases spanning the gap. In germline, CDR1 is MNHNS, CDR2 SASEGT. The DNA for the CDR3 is TGTGCCAGCAGTGCAAACCAGGGATCTAGCAATCAGCCCCAGCATTTT. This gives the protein CASSANQGSSNQPQHF.

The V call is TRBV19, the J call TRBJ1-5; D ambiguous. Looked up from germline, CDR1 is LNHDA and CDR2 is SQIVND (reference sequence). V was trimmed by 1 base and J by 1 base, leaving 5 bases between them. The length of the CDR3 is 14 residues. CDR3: CASSIGRSNQPQHF. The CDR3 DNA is TGTGCCAGTAGTATAGGACGGAGCAATCAGCCCCAGCATTTT.

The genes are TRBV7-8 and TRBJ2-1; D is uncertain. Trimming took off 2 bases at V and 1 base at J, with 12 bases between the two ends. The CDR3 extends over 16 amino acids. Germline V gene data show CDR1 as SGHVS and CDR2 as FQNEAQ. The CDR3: CASSLYPDSSYNEQFF. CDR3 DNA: TGTGCCAGCAGCTTATACCCAGATAGTTCCTACAATGAGCAGTTCTTC.

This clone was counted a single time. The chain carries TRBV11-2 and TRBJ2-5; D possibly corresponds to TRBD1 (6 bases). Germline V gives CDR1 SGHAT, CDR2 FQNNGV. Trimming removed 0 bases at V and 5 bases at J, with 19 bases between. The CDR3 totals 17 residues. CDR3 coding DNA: TGTGCCAGCAGCTTAGAGGACAGTGGGGTCGGTCCGGAGACCCAGTACTTC. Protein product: CASSLEDSGVGPETQYF.

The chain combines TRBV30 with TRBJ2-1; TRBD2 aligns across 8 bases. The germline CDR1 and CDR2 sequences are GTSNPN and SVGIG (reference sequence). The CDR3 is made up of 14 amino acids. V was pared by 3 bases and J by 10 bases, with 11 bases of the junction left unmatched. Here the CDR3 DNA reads TGTGCCTGGAGCCTCATCAGCGGGACTAGGGAGCAGTTCTTC. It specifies CAWSLISGTREQFF.

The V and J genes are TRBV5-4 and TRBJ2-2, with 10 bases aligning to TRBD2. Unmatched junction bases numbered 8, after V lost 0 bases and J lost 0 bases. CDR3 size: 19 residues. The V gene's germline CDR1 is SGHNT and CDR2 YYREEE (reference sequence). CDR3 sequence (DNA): TGTGCCAGCAGCTTGGCAGTGCTAGCGGGAGAAGCGAACACCGGGGAGCTGTTTTTT. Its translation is CASSLAVLAGEANTGELFF. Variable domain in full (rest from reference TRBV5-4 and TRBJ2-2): ETGVTQSPTHLIKTRGQQVTLRCSSQSGHNTVSWYQQALGQGPQFIFQYYREEENGRGNFPPRFSGLQFPNYSSELNVNALELDDSALYLCASSLAVLAGEANTGELFFGEGSRLTVL.

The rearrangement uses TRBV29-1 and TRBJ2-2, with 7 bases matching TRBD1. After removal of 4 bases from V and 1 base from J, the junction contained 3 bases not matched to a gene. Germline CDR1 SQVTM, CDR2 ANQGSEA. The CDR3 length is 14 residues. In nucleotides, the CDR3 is TGCAGCGTTGTTCGGACAGGGAACACCGGGGAGCTGTTTTTT. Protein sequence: CSVVRTGNTGELFF.

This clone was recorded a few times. CDR3: CASSALDRGNEKLFF. The DNA of the CDR3 is TGTGCCAGCAGCGCCCTGGACAGGGGTAATGAAAAACTGTTTTTT. This rearrangement joins TRBV9 to TRBJ1-4; TRBD1 matches at 9 bases. Per germline, CDR1 SGDLS and CDR2 YYNGEE. There are 15 residues in the CDR3. The ends lost 3 bases at V and 4 bases at J; junction bases unmatched: 4.

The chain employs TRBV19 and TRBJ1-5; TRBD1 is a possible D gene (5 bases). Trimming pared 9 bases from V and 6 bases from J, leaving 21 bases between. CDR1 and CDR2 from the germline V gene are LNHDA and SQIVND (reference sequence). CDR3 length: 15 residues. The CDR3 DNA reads TGTGCCAGCACAAGTCAACGGGGGTCTACTCAGCCCCAGCATTTT. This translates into CASTSQRGSTQPQHF.

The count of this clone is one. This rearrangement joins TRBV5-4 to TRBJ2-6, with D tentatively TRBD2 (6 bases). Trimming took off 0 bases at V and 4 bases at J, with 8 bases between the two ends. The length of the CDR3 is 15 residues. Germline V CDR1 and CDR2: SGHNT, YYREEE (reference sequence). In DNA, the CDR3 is TGTGCCAGCAGCTTGGAGGGGAGGGGGGCCAACGTCCTGACTTTC. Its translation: CASSLEGRGANVLTF. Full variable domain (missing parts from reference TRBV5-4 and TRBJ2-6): ETGVTQSPTHLIKTRGQQVTLRCSSQSGHNTVSWYQQALGQGPQFIFQYYREEENGRGNFPPRFSGLQFPNYSSELNVNALELDDSALYLCASSLEGRGANVLTFGAGSRLTVL.